Listed here is a single T cell receptor (beta chain). Its antigen remains unknown. These data are taken from a study of OX40 agonist ivuxolimab in advanced cancers. Study-level findings and limits: Researchers did not establish what antigens the expanded peripheral T cells target.

Generated by immunoSEQ multiplex PCR, the TCRdb table keeps only in-frame clones and is missing some. This table holds nearly 70,000 clones, approximately 87% found once. Germline CDR1 is SGHTA and CDR2 is FQGNSA. The CDR3 has 16 residues. V dropped 3 bases and J dropped 3 bases, with 16 bases sitting between them. This specimen consisted of CD4+ or CD8+ T cells sorted from blood, obtained in a trial of the OX40 agonist ivuxolimab. The chain employs TRBV7-2 and TRBJ2-3; either TRBD1 or TRBD2 may supply D (5 bases each). This TCR came from an adult with an advanced solid tumor such as melanoma, head and neck, liver or kidney cancer. The DNA for the CDR3 is TGTGCCAGCAGCTTGACGGGGCCAGGGAAGACAGATACGCAGTATTTT. Protein product: CASSLTGPGKTDTQYF.